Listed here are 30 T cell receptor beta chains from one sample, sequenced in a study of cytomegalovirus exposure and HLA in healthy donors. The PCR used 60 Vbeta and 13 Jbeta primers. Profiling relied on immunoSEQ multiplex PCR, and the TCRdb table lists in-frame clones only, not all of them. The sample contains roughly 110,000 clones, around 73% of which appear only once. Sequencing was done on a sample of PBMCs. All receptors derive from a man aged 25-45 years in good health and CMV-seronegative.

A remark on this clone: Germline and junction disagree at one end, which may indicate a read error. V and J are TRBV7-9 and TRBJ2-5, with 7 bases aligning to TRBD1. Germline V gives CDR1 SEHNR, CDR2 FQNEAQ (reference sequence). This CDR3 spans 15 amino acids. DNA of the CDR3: TGTGCCAGCAGCTTTGCGACAGGGTTACAAGCGACCCAGTACTTC. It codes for CASSFATGLQATQYF.

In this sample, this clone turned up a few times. The CDR3 DNA follows: TGTGCCAGCAGTTACTCACAGGGGGGGCAAGAGACCCAGTACTTC. It is translated as CASSYSQGGQETQYF. The chain is built from TRBV6-5 and TRBJ2-5; perhaps TRBD1 as D (8 bases). CDR1 MNHEY and CDR2 SVGAGI come from the germline V gene. There are 15 residues in the CDR3. V lost 0 bases and J 2 bases, leaving 10 bases between the germline ends.

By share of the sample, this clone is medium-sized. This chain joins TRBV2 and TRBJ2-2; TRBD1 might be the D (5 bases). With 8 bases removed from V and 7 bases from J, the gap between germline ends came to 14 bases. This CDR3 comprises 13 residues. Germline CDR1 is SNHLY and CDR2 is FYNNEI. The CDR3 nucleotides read TGTGCCAGCGACGTCACCAGGGACGGGGAGCTGTTTTTT. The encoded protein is CASDVTRDGELFF.

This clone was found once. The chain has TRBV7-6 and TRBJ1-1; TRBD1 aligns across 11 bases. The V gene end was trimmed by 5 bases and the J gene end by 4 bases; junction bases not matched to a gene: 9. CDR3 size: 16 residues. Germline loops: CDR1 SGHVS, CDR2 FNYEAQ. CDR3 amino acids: CASSLRFGTGGTEAFF. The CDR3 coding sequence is TGTGCCAGCAGCCTACGGTTTGGGACAGGGGGCACTGAAGCTTTCTTT.

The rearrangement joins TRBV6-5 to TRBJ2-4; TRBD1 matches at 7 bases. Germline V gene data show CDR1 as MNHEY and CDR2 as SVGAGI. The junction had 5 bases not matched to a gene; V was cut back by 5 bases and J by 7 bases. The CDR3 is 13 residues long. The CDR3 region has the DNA TGTGCCAGCAGTCTGACAGGGACGAACATTCAGTACTTC. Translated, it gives CASSLTGTNIQYF.

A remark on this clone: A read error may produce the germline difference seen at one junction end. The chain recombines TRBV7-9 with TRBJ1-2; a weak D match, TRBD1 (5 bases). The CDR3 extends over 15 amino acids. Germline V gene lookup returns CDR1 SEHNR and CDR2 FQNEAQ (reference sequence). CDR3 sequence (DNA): TGTTCCAGCAGCTTATTTTCCAGGGTCGATGATGGCTACACCTTC. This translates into CSSSLFSRVDDGYTF.

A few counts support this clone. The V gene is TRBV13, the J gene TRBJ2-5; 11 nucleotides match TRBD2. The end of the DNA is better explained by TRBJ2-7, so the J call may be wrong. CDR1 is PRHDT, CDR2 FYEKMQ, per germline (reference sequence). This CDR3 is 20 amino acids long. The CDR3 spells CASSPRLPLPGLAVSYEQYF. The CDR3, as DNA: TGTGCCAGCAGCCCGAGACTCCCCCTCCCGGGACTAGCGGTATCCTACGAGCAGTACTTC.

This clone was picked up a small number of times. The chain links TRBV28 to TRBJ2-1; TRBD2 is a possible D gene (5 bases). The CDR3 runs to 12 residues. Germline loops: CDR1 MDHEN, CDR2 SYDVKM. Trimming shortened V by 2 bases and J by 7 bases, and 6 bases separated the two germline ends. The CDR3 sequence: CASSLRGNEQFF. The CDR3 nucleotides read TGTGCCAGCAGTTTACGGGGAAATGAGCAGTTCTTC.

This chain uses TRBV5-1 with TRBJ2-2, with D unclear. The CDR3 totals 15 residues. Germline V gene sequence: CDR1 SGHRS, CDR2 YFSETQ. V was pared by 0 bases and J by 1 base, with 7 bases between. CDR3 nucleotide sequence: TGCGCCAGCAGCTTGGTAGCTGGGAACACCGGGGAGCTGTTTTTT. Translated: CASSLVAGNTGELFF.

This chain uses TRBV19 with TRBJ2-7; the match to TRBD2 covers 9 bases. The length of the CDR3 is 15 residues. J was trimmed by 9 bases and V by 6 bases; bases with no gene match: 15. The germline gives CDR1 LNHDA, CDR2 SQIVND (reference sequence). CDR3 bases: TGTGCCAGTAGCTCCAATAGCGGGGGCTACCAGGTGCAGTACTTC. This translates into CASSSNSGGYQVQYF.

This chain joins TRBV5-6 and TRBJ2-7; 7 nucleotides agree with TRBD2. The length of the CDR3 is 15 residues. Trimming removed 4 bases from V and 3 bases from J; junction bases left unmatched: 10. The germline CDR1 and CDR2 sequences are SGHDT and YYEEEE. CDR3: CASSAIAGAFYEQYF. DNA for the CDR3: TGTGCCAGCAGCGCGATAGCGGGTGCTTTCTACGAGCAGTACTTC.

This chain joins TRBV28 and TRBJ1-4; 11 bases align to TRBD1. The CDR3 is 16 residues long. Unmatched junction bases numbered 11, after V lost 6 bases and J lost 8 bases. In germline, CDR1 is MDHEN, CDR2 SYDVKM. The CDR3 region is CASSAGGTGGKEKLFF. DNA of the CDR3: TGTGCCAGCAGCGCTGGCGGGACAGGGGGGAAGGAAAAACTGTTTTTT.

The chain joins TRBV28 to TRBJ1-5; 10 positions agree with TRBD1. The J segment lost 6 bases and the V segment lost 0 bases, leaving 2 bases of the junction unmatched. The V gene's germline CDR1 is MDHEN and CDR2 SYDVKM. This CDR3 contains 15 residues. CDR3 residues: CASSLWDRGSQPQHF. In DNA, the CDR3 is TGTGCCAGCAGTTTATGGGACAGGGGGTCTCAGCCCCAGCATTTT.

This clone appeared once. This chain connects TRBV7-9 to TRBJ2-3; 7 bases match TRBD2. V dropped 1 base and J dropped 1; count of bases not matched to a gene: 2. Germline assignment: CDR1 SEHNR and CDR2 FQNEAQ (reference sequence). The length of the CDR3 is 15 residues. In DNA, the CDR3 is TGTGCCAGCAGCTTAGTCCGGGGGGGCACAGATACGCAGTATTTT. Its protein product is CASSLVRGGTDTQYF.

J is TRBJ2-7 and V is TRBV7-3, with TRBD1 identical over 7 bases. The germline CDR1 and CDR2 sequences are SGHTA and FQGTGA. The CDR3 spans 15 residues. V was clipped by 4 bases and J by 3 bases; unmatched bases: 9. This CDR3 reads CASSSRQGFFYEQYF. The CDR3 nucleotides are TGTGCCAGCAGCTCCCGACAGGGTTTCTTCTACGAGCAGTACTTC.

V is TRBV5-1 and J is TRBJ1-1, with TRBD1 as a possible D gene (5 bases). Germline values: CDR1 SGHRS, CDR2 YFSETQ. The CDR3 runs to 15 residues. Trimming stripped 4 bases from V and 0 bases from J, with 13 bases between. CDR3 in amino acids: CASSPLDTLNTEAFF. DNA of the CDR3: TGCGCCAGCAGCCCCCTGGACACCTTGAACACTGAAGCTTTCTTT.

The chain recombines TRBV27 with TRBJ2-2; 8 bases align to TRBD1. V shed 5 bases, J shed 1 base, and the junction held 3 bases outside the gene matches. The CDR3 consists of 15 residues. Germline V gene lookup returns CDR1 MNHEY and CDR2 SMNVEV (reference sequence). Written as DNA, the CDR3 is TGTGCCAGCAGTCCCGACAGGGGGAACACCGGGGAGCTGTTTTTT. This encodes CASSPDRGNTGELFF.

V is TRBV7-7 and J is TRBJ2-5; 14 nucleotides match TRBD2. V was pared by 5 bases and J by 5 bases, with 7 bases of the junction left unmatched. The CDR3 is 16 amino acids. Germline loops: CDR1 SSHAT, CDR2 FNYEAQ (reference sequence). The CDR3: CASSATSGRALETQYF. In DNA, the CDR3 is TGTGCCAGCAGCGCGACTAGCGGGAGGGCCCTCGAGACCCAGTACTTC.

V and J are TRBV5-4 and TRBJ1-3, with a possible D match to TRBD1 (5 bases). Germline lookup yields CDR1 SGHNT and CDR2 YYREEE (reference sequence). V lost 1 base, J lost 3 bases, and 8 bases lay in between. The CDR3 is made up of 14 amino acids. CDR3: CASSLLGDGNTIYF. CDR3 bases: TGTGCCAGCAGCTTGTTAGGGGATGGAAACACCATATATTTT.

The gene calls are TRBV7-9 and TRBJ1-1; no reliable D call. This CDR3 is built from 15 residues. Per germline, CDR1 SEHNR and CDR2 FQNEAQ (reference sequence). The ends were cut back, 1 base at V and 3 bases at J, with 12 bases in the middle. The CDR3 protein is CASSLEVRRDTEAFF. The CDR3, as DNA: TGTGCCAGCAGCTTAGAGGTTCGGAGGGACACTGAAGCTTTCTTT.

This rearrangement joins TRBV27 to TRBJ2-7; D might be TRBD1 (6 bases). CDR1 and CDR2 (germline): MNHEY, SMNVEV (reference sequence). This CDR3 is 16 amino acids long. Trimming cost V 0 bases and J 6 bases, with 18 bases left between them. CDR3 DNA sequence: TGTGCCAGCAGTTTATCTCACCCCCCCGACAGGACCGAGCAGTACTTC. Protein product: CASSLSHPPDRTEQYF.

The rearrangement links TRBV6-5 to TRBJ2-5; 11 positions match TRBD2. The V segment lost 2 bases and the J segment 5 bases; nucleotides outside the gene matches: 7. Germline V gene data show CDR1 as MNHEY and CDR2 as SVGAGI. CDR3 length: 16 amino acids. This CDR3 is CASSYLSTSGKETQYF. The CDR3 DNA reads TGTGCCAGCAGTTACCTATCGACTAGCGGGAAGGAGACCCAGTACTTC.

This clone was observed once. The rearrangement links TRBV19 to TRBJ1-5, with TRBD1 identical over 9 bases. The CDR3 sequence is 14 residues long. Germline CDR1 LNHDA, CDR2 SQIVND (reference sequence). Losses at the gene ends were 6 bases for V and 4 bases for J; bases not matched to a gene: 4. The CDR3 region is CASRLTGGNQPQHF. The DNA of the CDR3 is TGTGCCAGTAGGCTGACAGGGGGAAATCAGCCCCAGCATTTT.

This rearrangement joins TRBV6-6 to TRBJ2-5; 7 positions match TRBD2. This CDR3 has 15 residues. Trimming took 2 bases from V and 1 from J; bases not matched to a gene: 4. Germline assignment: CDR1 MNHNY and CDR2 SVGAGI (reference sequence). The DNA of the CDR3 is TGTGCCAGCAGTTACCAAGCGGGGCCCCAAGAGACCCAGTACTTC. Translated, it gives CASSYQAGPQETQYF.

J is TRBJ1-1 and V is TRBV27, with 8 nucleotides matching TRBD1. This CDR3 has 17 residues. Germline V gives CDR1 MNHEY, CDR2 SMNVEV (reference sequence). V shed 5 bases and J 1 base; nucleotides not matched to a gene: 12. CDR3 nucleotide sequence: TGTGCCAGCAGTCCTCACAGGGGGACAATCGAGAACACTGAAGCTTTCTTT. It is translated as CASSPHRGTIENTEAFF.

The CDR3 reads CASSYRGTTNEKLFF. The CDR3 region has the DNA TGTGCCAGCAGCTACCGGGGGACAACTAATGAAAAACTGTTTTTT. The chain carries TRBV5-6 and TRBJ1-4, with TRBD1 as a possible D gene (5 bases). The CDR3 runs to 15 residues. V lost 3 bases, J lost 0 bases, and 9 bases lay in between. CDR1 is SGHDT, CDR2 YYEEEE, per germline.

The CDR3 is CASSSTVTGEKLFF. The CDR3 DNA reads as TGTGCCAGCAGCTCGACAGTGACGGGTGAAAAACTGTTTTTT. The rearrangement links TRBV11-1 to TRBJ1-4, with a weak D call TRBD1 (5 bases). Trimming took off 4 bases at V and 7 bases at J, with 13 bases between the two ends. This CDR3 has 14 amino acids. CDR1 and CDR2 (germline): SGHAT, FQDESV (reference sequence).

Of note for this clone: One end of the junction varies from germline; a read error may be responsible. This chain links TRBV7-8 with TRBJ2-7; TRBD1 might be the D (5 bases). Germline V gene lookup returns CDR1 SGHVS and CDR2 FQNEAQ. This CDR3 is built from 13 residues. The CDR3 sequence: CASSFRDSASGCF. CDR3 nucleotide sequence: TGTGCCAGCAGCTTTAGAGACAGCGCTTCGGGTTGCTTC.

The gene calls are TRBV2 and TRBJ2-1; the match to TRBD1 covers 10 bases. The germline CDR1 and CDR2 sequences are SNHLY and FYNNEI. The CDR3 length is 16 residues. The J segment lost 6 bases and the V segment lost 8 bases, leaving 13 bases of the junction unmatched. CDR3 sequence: CASLVSGTGVPNEQFF. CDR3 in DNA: TGTGCCAGCTTGGTCTCCGGGACAGGGGTCCCCAATGAGCAGTTCTTC.

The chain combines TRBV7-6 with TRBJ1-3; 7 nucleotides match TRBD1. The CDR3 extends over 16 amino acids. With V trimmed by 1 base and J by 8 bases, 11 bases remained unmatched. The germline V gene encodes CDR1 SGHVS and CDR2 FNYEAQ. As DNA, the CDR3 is TGTGCCAGCAGCTTAGGACAGGGTTCAAACTGGGACACCATATATTTT. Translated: CASSLGQGSNWDTIYF.